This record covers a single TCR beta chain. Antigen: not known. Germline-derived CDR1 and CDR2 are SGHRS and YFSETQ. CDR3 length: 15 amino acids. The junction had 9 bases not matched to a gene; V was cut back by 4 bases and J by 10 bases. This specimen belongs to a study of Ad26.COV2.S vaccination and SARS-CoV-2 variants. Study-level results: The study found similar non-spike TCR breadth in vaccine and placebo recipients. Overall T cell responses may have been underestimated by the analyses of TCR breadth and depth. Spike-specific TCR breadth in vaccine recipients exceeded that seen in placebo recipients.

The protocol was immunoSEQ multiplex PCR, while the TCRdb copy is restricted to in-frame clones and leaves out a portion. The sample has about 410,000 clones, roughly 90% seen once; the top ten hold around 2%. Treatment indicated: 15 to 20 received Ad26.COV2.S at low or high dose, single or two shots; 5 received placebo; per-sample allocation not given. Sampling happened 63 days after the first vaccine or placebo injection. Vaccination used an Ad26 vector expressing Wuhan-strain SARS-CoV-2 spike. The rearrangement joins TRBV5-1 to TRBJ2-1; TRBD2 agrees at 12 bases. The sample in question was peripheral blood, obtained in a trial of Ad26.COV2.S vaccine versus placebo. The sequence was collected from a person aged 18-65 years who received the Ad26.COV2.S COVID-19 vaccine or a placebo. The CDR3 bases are TGCGCCAGCAGCATGGGACTAGCGGGTCCCGGAGAGCAGTTCTTC. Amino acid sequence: CASSMGLAGPGEQFF.